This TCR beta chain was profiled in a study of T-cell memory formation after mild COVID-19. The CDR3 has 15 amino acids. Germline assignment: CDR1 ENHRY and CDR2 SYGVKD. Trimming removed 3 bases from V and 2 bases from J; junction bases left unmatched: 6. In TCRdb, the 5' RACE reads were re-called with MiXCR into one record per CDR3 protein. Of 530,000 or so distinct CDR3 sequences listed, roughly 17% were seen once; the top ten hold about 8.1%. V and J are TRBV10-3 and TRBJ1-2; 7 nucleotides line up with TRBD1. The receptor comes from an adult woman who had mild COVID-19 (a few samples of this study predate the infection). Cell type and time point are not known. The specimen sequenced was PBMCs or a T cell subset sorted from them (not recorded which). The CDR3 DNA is TGTGCCATCAGTGACGGGACAGTTCCCAACTATGGCTACACCTTC. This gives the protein CAISDGTVPNYGYTF.